Following are 15 T cell receptor beta chains from one sample sequenced in a study of cytomegalovirus exposure and HLA in healthy donors. 13 Jbeta primers and 60 Vbeta primers were used for the PCR. The method was immunoSEQ multiplex PCR; TCRdb's version includes in-frame clones alone and lacks a portion of them. This table has about 190,000 clones, more than 75% appearing once. The sample taken for sequencing was PBMCs. Every receptor here comes from a man aged 30 to 45 in good health and CMV-seronegative.

The V and J genes are TRBV5-5 and TRBJ2-5, with TRBD2 matching over 7 bases. The CDR3 spans 15 residues. Unmatched junction bases numbered 8, after V lost 5 bases and J lost 1 base. From germline, CDR1 is SGHKS and CDR2 YYEKEE (reference sequence). The chain's CDR3 is CASSTTGGSQETQYF. The CDR3, as DNA: TGTGCCAGCAGTACAACGGGAGGATCCCAAGAGACCCAGTACTTC.

The chain links TRBV5-4 to TRBJ2-1; possible D gene TRBD1, 6 bases. The germline V gene encodes CDR1 SGHNT and CDR2 YYREEE (reference sequence). The V end was cut by 1 base, the J end by 10 bases, with 18 bases between. CDR3 length equals 15 residues. The CDR3 DNA reads as TGTGCCAGCAGCTTGTGGAAGGAAGGTACAGGGGAGCAGTTCTTC. This encodes CASSLWKEGTGEQFF.

This chain links TRBV4-3 with TRBJ1-2; the D is unclear. Trimming pared 1 base from V and 0 bases from J, leaving 9 bases between. The CDR3 totals 15 residues. Looked up from germline, CDR1 is LGHNA and CDR2 is YSLEER. CDR3 bases: TGCGCCAGCAGCCAAGCCCATCATGCTAACTATGGCTACACCTTC. The encoded protein is CASSQAHHANYGYTF.

The chain has TRBV4-2 and TRBJ2-3, with TRBD2 matching over 8 bases. In germline, CDR1 is LGHNA, CDR2 YNFKEQ. This CDR3 has 15 amino acids. J was trimmed by 2 bases and V by 3 bases; bases with no gene match: 4. In nucleotides, the CDR3 is TGTGCCAGCAGCCACGGGGGGGGATACACAGATACGCAGTATTTT. Protein: CASSHGGGYTDTQYF.

V usage is TRBV4-1 and J usage is TRBJ1-4, with 7 bases lining up with TRBD1. The germline CDR1 and CDR2 sequences are MGHRA and YSYEKL. This CDR3 spans 14 amino acids. Unmatched junction bases numbered 9, after V lost 6 bases and J lost 8 bases. Here the CDR3 reads CASRLGQAGEKLFF. For the CDR3, the DNA is TGCGCCAGCAGACTTGGACAGGCAGGGGAAAAACTGTTTTTT.

The V and J genes are TRBV11-3 and TRBJ1-2; TRBD1 aligns across 7 bases. V lost 4 bases and J lost 9; bases outside the gene matches: 11. The CDR3 is 14 amino acids. Germline loops: CDR1 SGHNT, CDR2 YENEEA. The CDR3 here is CASSSSTGADRYTF. The DNA for the CDR3 is TGTGCCAGCAGCTCATCCACAGGGGCGGATCGCTACACCTTC.

The chain couples TRBV19 to TRBJ1-5; 10 bases are shared with TRBD1. Germline CDR1 LNHDA, CDR2 SQIVND (reference sequence). The CDR3 spans 15 residues. Trimming took 3 bases from V and 6 from J; bases not matched to a gene: 5. DNA for the CDR3: TGTGCCAGTAGTATGACAGGGGGCGCGGGTCAGCCCCAGCATTTT. It specifies CASSMTGGAGQPQHF.

The chain uses TRBV5-4 and TRBJ1-4, with TRBD1 matching over 9 bases. V shed 3 bases and J 7 bases; nucleotides not matched to a gene: 4. The length of the CDR3 is 14 residues. Germline-derived CDR1 and CDR2 are SGHNT and YYREEE (reference sequence). CDR3 DNA sequence: TGTGCCAGCAGCTCCACAGGGGGCGGTGAAAAACTGTTTTTT. Protein sequence: CASSSTGGGEKLFF.

The chain joins TRBV5-1 to TRBJ2-7; D unclear. Trimming pared 6 bases from V and 7 bases from J, leaving 20 bases between. Germline lookup yields CDR1 SGHRS and CDR2 YFSETQ. This CDR3 contains 14 residues. CDR3 DNA: TGCGCCAGCACCCTTGCCCCCGGGTTAGGTGAGCAGTACTTC. Protein sequence: CASTLAPGLGEQYF.

Points on this clone: This same CDR3 is encoded by further DNA sequences in the sample. The chain has TRBV5-1 and TRBJ2-2; 7 bases map to TRBD1. The germline gives CDR1 SGHRS, CDR2 YFSETQ. The J segment lost 5 bases and the V segment lost 4 bases, leaving 8 bases of the junction unmatched. There are 15 residues in the CDR3. The CDR3 bases are TGCGCCAGCAGCCTGAGACAGGGTGGGACCGGGGAGCTGTTTTTT. Its translation: CASSLRQGGTGELFF.

The V gene is TRBV14, the J gene TRBJ1-4; D gene uncertain. CDR1 SGHDN and CDR2 FVKESK come from the germline V gene. This CDR3 region has 14 residues. Deletions cut 3 bases from V and 6 bases from J, with 11 bases between. CDR3 protein: CASSHRFLDEKLFF. The CDR3 DNA is TGTGCCAGCAGCCACAGGTTCCTGGATGAAAAACTGTTTTTT.

This chain connects TRBV28 to TRBJ2-2, with a tentative D call TRBD1 (6 bases). Germline CDR1 MDHEN, CDR2 SYDVKM. The V end was cut by 9 bases, the J end by 5 bases, with 13 bases between. This CDR3 contains 13 residues. The CDR3 here is CASGQLLTGELFF. The CDR3 DNA follows: TGTGCCAGTGGACAGCTTTTGACCGGGGAGCTGTTTTTT.

This chain links TRBV27 with TRBJ2-7, with a possible D match to TRBD2 (5 bases). Germline V gives CDR1 MNHEY, CDR2 SMNVEV (reference sequence). This CDR3 has 13 residues. Trimming took off 3 bases at V and 3 bases at J, with 9 bases between the two ends. In nucleotides, the CDR3 is TGTGCCAGCAGTTTGGCTAGCTACTACGAGCAGTACTTC. This gives the protein CASSLASYYEQYF.

The chain couples TRBV5-1 to TRBJ1-2; TRBD1 matches 7 bases. CDR3 length: 15 amino acids. The V gene end was trimmed by 5 bases and the J gene end by 4 bases; junction bases not matched to a gene: 11. Germline assignment: CDR1 SGHRS and CDR2 YFSETQ. The CDR3 sequence is CASRLDRVNVYGYTF. The DNA for the CDR3 is TGCGCCAGCAGATTAGACAGGGTGAACGTCTATGGCTACACCTTC.

This clone was seen only once. The chain is built from TRBV11-2 and TRBJ1-4, with 7 bases that match TRBD1. V dropped 0 bases and J dropped 4; count of bases not matched to a gene: 5. The CDR3 is made up of 16 amino acids. CDR1 and CDR2 (germline): SGHAT, FQNNGV. As DNA, the CDR3 is TGTGCCAGCAGCTTAGATCAAGGGACAGTTAATGAAAAACTGTTTTTT. Translated, it gives CASSLDQGTVNEKLFF.